The 25 T cell receptor beta chains reported below all come from one sample, sequenced in a study of T cells after yellow fever vaccination. In TCRdb, the 5' RACE reads were re-called with MiXCR into one record per CDR3 protein. The sample includes 300,000 to 350,000 distinct CDR3 sequences, roughly 4.3% of them seen just once. The sequences come from PBMCs, collected 5 days after the yellow fever booster vaccination. All receptors derive from a man aged 18 to 29 who received the YFV17D yellow fever vaccine.

The chain has TRBV20-1 and TRBJ2-1; D gene ambiguous. The CDR3 loop spans 11 amino acids. Germline values: CDR1 DFQATT, CDR2 SNEGSKA (reference sequence). V was pared by 4 bases and J by 6 bases, with 7 bases between. The CDR3 spells CSATQANEQFF. CDR3 nucleotides: TGCAGTGCTACGCAGGCCAATGAGCAGTTCTTC.

This clonotype occurred a few times. The genes are TRBV5-1 and TRBJ2-1, with a weak D call TRBD1 (5 bases). CDR1 is SGHRS and CDR2 is YFSETQ in the germline V gene. This CDR3 contains 10 residues. V was clipped by 5 bases and J by 9 bases, with 6 bases between them. The CDR3, as DNA: TGCGCCAGCAGAGGGGTTGAGCAGTTCTTC. This codes for CASRGVEQFF. The variable domain in full, completed from reference TRBV5-1 and TRBJ2-1, reads KAGVTQTPRYLIKTRGQQVTLSCSPISGHRSVSWYQQTPGQGLQFLFEYFSETQRNKGNFPGRFSGRQFSNSRSEMNVSTLELGDSALYLCASRGVEQFFGPGTRLTVL.

Ten or more counts support this clonotype. V usage is TRBV4-3 and J usage is TRBJ1-2, with TRBD1 as a possible D gene (5 bases). V shed 3 bases and J shed 2 bases, with 10 bases lying between them. From germline, CDR1 is LGHNA and CDR2 YSLEER. This CDR3 region has 14 residues. The CDR3 is CASSHRDGNYGYTF. The CDR3 DNA follows: TGCGCCAGCAGCCACAGGGATGGGAACTATGGCTACACCTTC.

This clonotype came up a few times. The rearrangement links TRBV10-2 to TRBJ2-6; D is unclear. The CDR3 sequence is 14 residues long. Germline lookup yields CDR1 WSHSY and CDR2 SAAADI. The V end was cut by 8 bases, the J end by 0 bases, with 8 bases between. Here the CDR3 DNA reads TGCGCCAGCGGGATCGTCTCTGGGGCCAACGTCCTGACTTTC. Translated, it gives CASGIVSGANVLTF.

This clonotype turned up a few times. J is TRBJ1-1 and V is TRBV18, with TRBD1 matching over 8 bases. J was trimmed by 3 bases and V by 8 bases; bases with no gene match: 5. The germline V gene encodes CDR1 KGHSH and CDR2 LQKENI. The CDR3 length is 13 residues. The CDR3 is CASTRDRYTEAFF. The DNA of the CDR3 is TGTGCCAGCACGCGGGACAGGTACACTGAAGCTTTCTTT. Based on the CDR3 plus reference TRBV18 and TRBJ1-1, the full variable domain is NAGVMQNPRHLVRRRGQEARLRCSPMKGHSHVYWYRQLPEEGLKFMVYLQKENIIDESGMPKERFSAEFPKEGPSILRIQQVVRGDSAAYFCASTRDRYTEAFFGQGTRLTVV.

This chain joins TRBV12-3 or TRBV12-4 and TRBJ2-3; 7 nucleotides match TRBD1. V lost 10 bases, J lost 9 bases, and 13 bases stayed unmatched. The CDR3 is made up of 13 amino acids. CDR3 sequence reads: CATHHRGRGTQYF. In nucleotides, the CDR3 is TGTGCCACCCACCACAGGGGTAGAGGCACGCAGTATTTT.

The J gene is TRBJ2-1, the V gene TRBV18; D tentatively reads TRBD1 or TRBD2 (5 bases each). From germline, CDR1 is KGHSH and CDR2 LQKENI. Between the trimmed V and J ends, which lost 5 bases and 0 bases, there was a span of 14 bases. There are 16 residues in the CDR3. DNA of the CDR3: TGTGCCAGCTCAACTGCAGGGACGTTCTCCTACAATGAGCAGTTCTTC. It is translated as CASSTAGTFSYNEQFF.

In this sample, this clonotype turned up many times. The chain links TRBV5-1 to TRBJ2-5, with D tentatively TRBD1 (6 bases). Per germline, CDR1 SGHRS and CDR2 YFSETQ. V lost 8 bases to trimming and J lost 2 bases, with 16 bases between them. The CDR3 length is 14 residues. In DNA form, the CDR3 reads TGCGCCAGTCAGGCAGGGGCCGATCAAGAGACCCAGTACTTC. Protein product: CASQAGADQETQYF.

This clonotype was detected a few times. This chain uses TRBV11-2 with TRBJ1-1; D gene ambiguous. V gave up 5 bases and J gave up 3 bases, with 16 bases separating them. Germline loops: CDR1 SGHAT, CDR2 FQNNGV. The CDR3 has 15 amino acids. In DNA, the CDR3 is TGTGCCAGCAGCACAATTCAAGGGTTCTACACTGAAGCTTTCTTT. Translating gives CASSTIQGFYTEAFF.

The chain joins TRBV7-2 to TRBJ1-4; TRBD1 might be the D (5 bases). CDR1 is SGHTA and CDR2 is FQGNSA in the germline V gene. The CDR3 covers 15 residues. V lost 5 bases, J lost 7 bases, and 17 bases lay in between. CDR3 in amino acids: CASSPMGGETEKLFF. The DNA for the CDR3 is TGTGCCAGCAGCCCTATGGGGGGAGAGACTGAAAAACTGTTTTTT.

The rearrangement links TRBV5-4 to TRBJ1-2, with a possible D match to TRBD1 (6 bases). Trimming removed 4 bases at V and 2 bases at J, with 15 bases between. Germline V gives CDR1 SGHNT, CDR2 YYREEE (reference sequence). CDR3 length equals 15 residues. The CDR3 region has the DNA TGTGCCAGCAGCGATTCCGGGACATTCAACTATGGCTACACCTTC. Translated, it gives CASSDSGTFNYGYTF.

The V call is TRBV20-1, the J call TRBJ2-7; D may be TRBD2 (5 bases). The ends were cut back, 4 bases at V and 0 bases at J, with 13 bases in the middle. Germline lookup yields CDR1 DFQATT and CDR2 SNEGSKA (reference sequence). This CDR3 region has 14 residues. This chain's CDR3 is CSANGGASSYEQYV. The CDR3 DNA reads as TGCAGTGCTAATGGAGGCGCAAGCTCCTACGAGCAGTACGTC.

Many counts were recorded for this clonotype. The chain uses TRBV29-1 and TRBJ2-5; 8 bases map to TRBD2. Germline loops: CDR1 SQVTM, CDR2 ANQGSEA. Trimming removed 6 bases from V and 5 bases from J; junction bases left unmatched: 8. CDR3 length equals 13 residues. CDR3 loop: CSVRGRLAETQYF. CDR3 DNA sequence: TGCAGCGTCCGAGGGAGACTAGCGGAGACCCAGTACTTC.

This clonotype was counted ten times or more. The J gene is TRBJ2-5, the V gene TRBV7-2, with D possibly being TRBD1 or TRBD2 (5 bases each). The V end was cut by 8 bases, the J end by 7 bases, with 11 bases between. Germline lookup yields CDR1 SGHTA and CDR2 FQGNSA. The CDR3 length is 11 residues. CDR3: CASFQRGTQYF. The CDR3 coding sequence is TGTGCCAGCTTTCAGAGGGGGACCCAGTACTTC.

This clonotype showed up just a few times. The chain combines TRBV29-1 with TRBJ1-1; D perhaps matches TRBD1 (5 bases). CDR3 size: 10 residues. Germline loops: CDR1 SQVTM, CDR2 ANQGSEA. This CDR3 is CGSGTSQAFF. Here the CDR3 DNA reads TGCGGTTCCGGGACTTCACAAGCTTTCTTT.

The genes are TRBV6-5 and TRBJ1-1, with TRBD1 as a possible D gene (6 bases). The ends were cut back, 2 bases at V and 1 base at J, with 8 bases in the middle. The CDR3 is 14 amino acids. CDR1 MNHEY and CDR2 SVGAGI come from the germline V gene. The CDR3 protein is CASSYVQGNTEAFF. CDR3 in DNA: TGTGCCAGCAGTTACGTACAGGGGAACACTGAAGCTTTCTTT.

The V and J genes are TRBV4-1 and TRBJ2-5; D ambiguous. The CDR3 spans 16 residues. Germline CDR1 is MGHRA and CDR2 is YSYEKL. The ends were cut back, 1 base at V and 5 bases at J, with 17 bases in the middle. CDR3 amino acids: CASSQGPQPVGETQYF. CDR3 nucleotides: TGCGCCAGCAGCCAAGGTCCCCAGCCCGTGGGGGAGACCCAGTACTTC.

This clonotype came up many times. V and J are TRBV7-8 and TRBJ2-4; D is possibly TRBD1 (6 bases). This CDR3 contains 16 residues. The germline gives CDR1 SGHVS, CDR2 FQNEAQ. V was trimmed by 5 bases and J by 1 base, leaving 15 bases between them. The chain's CDR3 is CASSPGTFGAKNIQYF. The CDR3 DNA sequence: TGTGCCAGCAGCCCTGGGACATTTGGGGCCAAAAACATTCAGTACTTC.

This clonotype was picked up many times. V is TRBV6-5 and J is TRBJ2-3; D might be TRBD1 (5 bases). The germline V and J ends were trimmed by 3 bases and 2 bases, with 15 bases remaining between them. In germline, CDR1 is MNHEY, CDR2 SVGAGI. The CDR3 has 16 residues. CDR3 amino acids: CASSYTGRTSTDTQYF. The CDR3 DNA sequence: TGTGCCAGCAGTTATACTGGCCGGACATCCACAGATACGCAGTATTTT.

The sample holds a few counts of this clonotype. The rearrangement uses TRBV5-1 and TRBJ1-2; no reliable D call. This CDR3 contains 13 residues. Looked up from germline, CDR1 is SGHRS and CDR2 is YFSETQ. V dropped 5 bases and J dropped 8 bases, with 16 bases sitting between them. Written as DNA, the CDR3 is TGCGCCAGCAGGGTATCGATGGAGGTAGGCTACACCTTC. The encoded protein is CASRVSMEVGYTF.

The rearrangement links TRBV7-2 to TRBJ1-2; D not resolved. CDR3 length: 11 amino acids. With 5 bases removed from V and 5 bases from J, the gap between germline ends came to 6 bases. Per germline, CDR1 SGHTA and CDR2 FQGNSA. CDR3 sequence reads: CASSERYGYTF. CDR3 bases: TGTGCCAGCAGCGAAAGATATGGCTACACCTTC. The whole variable domain, remainder taken from reference TRBV7-2 and TRBJ1-2, is GAGVSQSPSNKVTEKGKDVELRCDPISGHTALYWYRQSLGQGLEFLIYFQGNSAPDKSGLPSDRFSAERTGGSVSTLTIQRTQQEDSAVYLCASSERYGYTFGSGTRLTVV.

The table lists this clonotype with a few counts. The chain recombines TRBV25-1 with TRBJ2-3, with D perhaps matching TRBD1 (6 bases). Germline-derived CDR1 and CDR2 are MGHDK and SYGVNS. V was trimmed by 4 bases and J by 3 bases, leaving 11 bases between them. The CDR3 is made up of 14 amino acids. Written as DNA, the CDR3 is TGTGCCAGCAGTGCCGCCACAGGGACAGATACGCAGTATTTT. Translating it yields CASSAATGTDTQYF.

This clonotype was counted only a few times. V is TRBV12-3 or TRBV12-4 and J is TRBJ2-3; D is perhaps TRBD1 (6 bases). This CDR3 contains 15 residues. V dropped 7 bases and J dropped 0 bases, with 14 bases sitting between them. CDR3 nucleotides: TGTGCCAGCACCGAGGGGACAACTAGCACAGATACGCAGTATTTT. Translation: CASTEGTTSTDTQYF.

In this sample, this clonotype turned up many times. This chain uses TRBV19 with TRBJ2-2, with D perhaps matching TRBD1 or TRBD2 (5 bases each). V was trimmed by 3 bases and J by 4 bases, leaving 9 bases between them. The CDR3 covers 14 residues. Germline V gene sequence: CDR1 LNHDA, CDR2 SQIVND (reference sequence). The CDR3 is CASSILGTTGELFF. Here the CDR3 DNA reads TGTGCCAGTAGTATCTTGGGGACCACCGGGGAGCTGTTTTTT.

J is TRBJ2-3 and V is TRBV11-2; D gene unclear. Trimming shortened V by 5 bases and J by 4 bases, and 7 bases separated the two germline ends. CDR1 is SGHAT, CDR2 FQNNGV, per germline. The CDR3 contains 12 residues. CDR3 residues: CASSDLSDTQYF. The CDR3 bases are TGTGCCAGCAGCGATCTTTCAGATACGCAGTATTTT.